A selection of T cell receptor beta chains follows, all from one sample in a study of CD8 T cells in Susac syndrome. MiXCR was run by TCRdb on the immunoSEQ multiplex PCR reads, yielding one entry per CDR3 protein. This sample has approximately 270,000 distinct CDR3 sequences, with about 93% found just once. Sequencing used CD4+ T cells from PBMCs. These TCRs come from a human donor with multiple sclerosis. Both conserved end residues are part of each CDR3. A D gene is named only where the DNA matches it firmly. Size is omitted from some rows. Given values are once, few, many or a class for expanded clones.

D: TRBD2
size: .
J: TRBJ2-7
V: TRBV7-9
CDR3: CANRGSSGGYEQYF
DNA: TGTGCCAACAGGGGATCTAGCGGGGGCTACGAGCAGTACTTC

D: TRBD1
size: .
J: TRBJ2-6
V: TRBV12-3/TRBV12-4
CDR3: CASSDRDRGRGANVLTF
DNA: TGTGCCAGCAGTGACAGGGACAGGGGGCGTGGGGCCAACGTCCTGACTTTC

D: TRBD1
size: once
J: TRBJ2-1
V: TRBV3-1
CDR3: CASSRFRTGGSEQFF
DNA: TGTGCCAGCAGCCGATTCCGGACAGGGGGCAGTGAGCAGTTCTTC

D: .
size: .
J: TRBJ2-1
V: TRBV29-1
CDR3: CSVATDTYNEQFF
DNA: TGCAGCGTTGCGACGGATACCTACAATGAGCAGTTCTTC

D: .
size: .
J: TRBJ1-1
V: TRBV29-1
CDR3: CSVVVRKQNTEAFF
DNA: TGCAGCGTTGTGGTACGGAAACAGAACACTGAAGCTTTCTTT

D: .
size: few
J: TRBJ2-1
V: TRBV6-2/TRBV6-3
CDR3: CASSRLDEQFF
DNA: TGTGCCAGCAGTCGTCTTGACGAGCAGTTCTTC

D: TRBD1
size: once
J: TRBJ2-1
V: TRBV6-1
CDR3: CASSALSGTGSYNEQFF
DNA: TGTGCCAGCAGCGCTCTTTCCGGGACAGGCTCCTACAATGAGCAGTTCTTC

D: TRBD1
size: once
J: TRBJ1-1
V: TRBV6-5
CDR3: CASSPDSGGTEAFF
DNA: TGTGCCAGCAGCCCCGACTCAGGGGGGACTGAAGCTTTCTTT

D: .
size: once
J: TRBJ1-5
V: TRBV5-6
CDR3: CASSRGQFSNQPQHF
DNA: TGTGCCAGCAGCCGAGGACAGTTTAGCAATCAGCCCCAGCATTTT

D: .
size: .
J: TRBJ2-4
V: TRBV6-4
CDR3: CASSPDTSKNIQYF
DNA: TGTGCCAGCAGTCCCGATACATCCAAAAACATTCAGTACTTC

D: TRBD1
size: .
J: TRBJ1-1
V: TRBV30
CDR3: CAWRGTGGKTEAFF
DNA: TGTGCCTGGAGAGGGACAGGGGGCAAGACTGAAGCTTTCTTT

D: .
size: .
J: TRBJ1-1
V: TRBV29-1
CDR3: CSGGGPNTEAFF
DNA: TGCAGCGGAGGCGGACCTAACACTGAAGCTTTCTTT

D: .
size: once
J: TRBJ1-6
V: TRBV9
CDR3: CASSVELLPPLHF
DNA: TGTGCCAGCAGCGTAGAGCTTCTTCCACCCCTCCACTTT

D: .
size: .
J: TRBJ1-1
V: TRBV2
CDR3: CASDIVNTEAFF
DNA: TGTGCCAGCGACATAGTGAACACTGAAGCTTTCTTT

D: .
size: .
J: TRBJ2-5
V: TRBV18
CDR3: CASSPQRGQETQYF
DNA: TGTGCCAGCTCACCACAACGGGGACAAGAGACCCAGTACTTC

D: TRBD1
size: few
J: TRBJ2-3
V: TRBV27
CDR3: CASSRTGSTDTQYF
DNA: TGTGCCAGCAGCCGGACAGGGTCGACAGATACGCAGTATTTT

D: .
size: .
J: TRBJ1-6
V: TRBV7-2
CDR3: CASSLGSNSPLHF
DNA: TGTGCCAGCAGCTTAGGGTCCAATTCACCCCTCCACTTT

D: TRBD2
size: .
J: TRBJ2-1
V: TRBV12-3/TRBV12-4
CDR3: CASRSTSGRAVDEQFF
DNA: TGTGCCAGCAGGTCGACTAGCGGGAGGGCCGTGGATGAGCAGTTCTTC

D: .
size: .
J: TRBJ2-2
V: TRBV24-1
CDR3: CATSATGRTGELFF
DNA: TGTGCCACCAGTGCTACAGGGCGTACCGGGGAGCTGTTTTTT

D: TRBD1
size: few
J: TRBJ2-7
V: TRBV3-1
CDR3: CASSQGDRGAYEQYF
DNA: TGTGCCAGCAGCCAAGGGGACAGGGGAGCCTACGAGCAGTACTTC

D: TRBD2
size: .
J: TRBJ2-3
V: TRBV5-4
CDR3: CASSLTSGREDTQYF
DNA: TGTGCCAGCAGCCTGACTAGCGGGAGAGAAGATACGCAGTATTTT

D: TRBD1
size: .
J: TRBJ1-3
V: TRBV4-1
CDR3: CASSQDPQGAIGNTIYF
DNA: TGCGCCAGCAGCCAAGACCCACAGGGGGCAATTGGAAACACCATATATTTT

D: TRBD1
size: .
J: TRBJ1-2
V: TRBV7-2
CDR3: CASILSEGTGSHGYTF
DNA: TGTGCCAGCATCCTTTCTGAGGGGACAGGGTCACATGGCTACACCTTC

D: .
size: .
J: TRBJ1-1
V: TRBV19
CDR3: CASSIEGPTGAEAFF
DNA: TGTGCCAGTAGTATAGAGGGGCCGACGGGCGCTGAAGCTTTCTTT

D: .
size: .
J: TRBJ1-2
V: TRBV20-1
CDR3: CSAHGGTPLTF
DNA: TGCAGTGCCCACGGGGGGACACCTTTAACCTTC

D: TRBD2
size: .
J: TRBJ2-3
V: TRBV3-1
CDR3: CASSQDVASGGDTQYF
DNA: TGTGCCAGCAGCCAAGATGTGGCTAGCGGGGGTGATACGCAGTATTTT